The rows below give T cell receptor beta chains drawn from one sample of a study. One entry per CDR3 protein, called by TCRdb with MiXCR from the RT-PCR reads. The data contain about 680,000 distinct CDR3 sequences, approximately 15% of them singletons. Source material: memory CD4+ T cells from blood. The receptors stem from a female donor in good health, serving as a healthy control. Both conserved end residues are trimmed from each CDR3. Clone size is not always given. Where it is, it says once, few, many or a class for expanded clones.

TRBV6-2/TRBV6-3	NA	TRBJ1-2	ASRRTGGAYGYT
TRBV2	NA	TRBJ2-7	ASSEAGVAEQY
TRBV7-9	NA	TRBJ1-1	ASSEGQGLKAF
TRBV7-9	NA	TRBJ2-7	ASSHLPGTGNYEQY
TRBV10-3	NA	TRBJ2-7	AARTGTGSYEQY
TRBV12-3/TRBV12-4	few	TRBJ1-1	ASSFNPLREAF
TRBV12-3/TRBV12-4	few	TRBJ1-4	ASSKTGGGEKLF
TRBV20-1	NA	TRBJ1-1	SARDRGVGGEAF
TRBV3-1	NA	TRBJ1-5	ASSPLQTDQPQH
TRBV7-3	many	TRBJ2-7	ASSLAGEYEQY
TRBV12-3/TRBV12-4	many	TRBJ2-7	ASSLTGYDEQY
TRBV28	NA	TRBJ2-2	ASRPSGLAGGNTGELF
TRBV7-2	many	TRBJ2-3	ASSSTFTDTQY
TRBV6-2/TRBV6-3	many	TRBJ2-3	ASRWTSGGVTDTQY
TRBV29-1	NA	TRBJ1-1	SVRRDTLTEAF
TRBV7-2	few	TRBJ2-7	ASSQGASRYEQY
TRBV11-2	NA	TRBJ2-4	ASSPSGPKGKNIQY
TRBV15	few	TRBJ2-2	ATEGGLGGELF
TRBV7-2	many	TRBJ2-5	ASSFTLPGAYETQY
TRBV28	few	TRBJ1-6	ASRTGTQHNSPLH
TRBV12-3/TRBV12-4	many	TRBJ2-1	ASSFGGEEDEQF
TRBV12-3/TRBV12-4	few	TRBJ2-2	ASSLDSGIAGELF
TRBV6-2/TRBV6-3	few	TRBJ2-7	ASSRLSRDVGEQY
TRBV9	NA	TRBJ1-4	ASSVGGSDMGEKLF
TRBV11-1	few	TRBJ2-7	ASTISTGDYEQY
TRBV12-3/TRBV12-4	NA	TRBJ2-1	ASRGKIGVGIDNEQF
TRBV7-8	few	TRBJ1-5	ASSSDRGGLGQPQH
TRBV10-3	few	TRBJ2-1	AIRAHTSSYNEQF
TRBV5-1	few	TRBJ2-3	ASSLATEPWTDTQY
TRBV27	many	TRBJ1-6	ASTSPRVNSPLH
TRBV5-4	NA	TRBJ1-1	ASSWGRVDTEAF
TRBV6-2/TRBV6-3	few	TRBJ2-7	AVREHGFLIYEQY
TRBV24-1	NA	TRBJ1-4	ATSEGGRATNEKLF
TRBV7-9	few	TRBJ2-5	ASSLTRDYQETQY
TRBV6-1	NA	TRBJ2-5	ASQQTGGRETQY
TRBV6-5	NA	TRBJ1-2	ASSKTGRQVNYGYT
TRBV20-1	NA	TRBJ1-4	SARDRIIGQPEKLF
TRBV7-6	few	TRBJ1-2	ASSSGEGVNYGYT
TRBV25-1	few	TRBJ1-2	ASEGPSYGYT
TRBV7-2	few	TRBJ1-2	ASSLAWTGISGYT
TRBV27	few	TRBJ2-6	ATSSLWVANVLT
TRBV29-1	NA	TRBJ1-3	SVQTGGDTIY
TRBV29-1	many	TRBJ2-3	SVITGATDTQY
TRBV11-2	NA	TRBJ1-1	ASSLGIRGLEAF